One sample yielded the 9 T cell receptor beta chains listed below, sequenced in a study of spatial heterogeneity in lung cancer. Findings and limits, study-wide: The study found that expanded intratumoral alpha and beta TCR counts tracked tumor mutation counts.

TCRdb reanalysed the 5' RACE reads using MiXCR and keeps one entry per CDR3 protein. Among 15,000 or so distinct CDR3 sequences listed, about 5% were seen once. What these receptors recognize is not known. The time point denotes: sample taken at primary tumor resection. Source: lung tumor tissue, taken at surgery. Every receptor here comes from a male donor with early-stage non-small cell lung cancer.

This clonotype was recorded many times. The V and J genes are TRBV12-3 or TRBV12-4 and TRBJ1-1; 9 bases match TRBD1. CDR3 length: 14 residues. V lost 5 bases to trimming and J lost 3 bases; unmatched junction nucleotides: 4. This CDR3 reads CASSTNRGHTEAFF. CDR3 sequence (DNA): TGTGCCAGCAGTACCAACAGGGGGCACACTGAAGCTTTCTTT.

This clonotype was counted at least ten times. J is TRBJ1-2 and V is TRBV20-1; TRBD1 aligns across 8 bases. V shed 0 bases, J shed 6 bases, and the junction held 0 bases outside the gene matches. The CDR3 extends over 12 amino acids. CDR1 is DFQATT, CDR2 SNEGSKA, per germline (reference sequence). The CDR3 here is CSARDRGHGYTF. In DNA, the CDR3 is TGCAGTGCTAGAGACAGGGGGCATGGCTACACCTTC.

This clonotype was seen many times. This chain links TRBV7-2 with TRBJ2-5; D remains ambiguous. V was pared by 5 bases and J by 2 bases, with 9 bases between. The CDR3 has 13 residues. Germline assignment: CDR1 SGHTA and CDR2 FQGNSA. This CDR3 is CASSRTVQETQYF. Written as DNA, the CDR3 is TGTGCCAGCAGCCGTACAGTACAAGAGACCCAGTACTTC.

This clonotype counts as medium-sized. The chain uses TRBV25-1 and TRBJ1-6; TRBD1 is a possible D gene (5 bases). CDR1 MGHDK and CDR2 SYGVNS come from the germline V gene. The CDR3 runs 15 residues. The V end was cut by 1 base, the J end by 6 bases, with 10 bases between. CDR3 region: CASSEWRQINSPLHF. The CDR3 coding sequence is TGTGCCAGCAGTGAATGGCGACAGATTAATTCACCCCTCCACTTT. Using reference TRBV25-1 and TRBJ1-6 for the parts outside the CDR3, the full variable domain is EADIYQTPRYLVIGTGKKITLECSQTMGHDKMYWYQQDPGMELHLIHYSYGVNSTEKGDLSSESTVSRIRTEHFPLTLESARPSHTSQYLCASSEWRQINSPLHFGNGTRLTVT.

This clonotype was found many times. The chain joins TRBV7-9 to TRBJ2-7; the match to TRBD1 covers 9 bases. The J segment lost 4 bases and the V segment lost 11 bases, leaving 6 bases of the junction unmatched. Germline V gene lookup returns CDR1 SEHNR and CDR2 FQNEAQ (reference sequence). The CDR3 is made up of 12 amino acids. The CDR3 sequence: CASGDRDYEQYF. CDR3 DNA sequence: TGTGCCTCTGGGGACAGGGATTACGAGCAGTACTTC.

The table lists this clonotype with many counts. V and J are TRBV7-3 and TRBJ1-6, with D unresolved. V was pared by 3 bases and J by 6 bases, with 6 bases between. Germline V gene lookup returns CDR1 SGHTA and CDR2 FQGTGA. The CDR3 extends over 13 amino acids. CDR3 amino acids: CASSLEFNSPLHF. CDR3 DNA sequence: TGTGCCAGCAGCTTGGAGTTTAATTCACCCCTCCACTTT.

At least ten counts were recorded for this clonotype. The CDR3 DNA reads as TGCAGTGCCCTTACTAGCGGGAGGAGAGAGACCCAGTACTTC. As protein: CSALTSGRRETQYF. This rearrangement joins TRBV20-1 to TRBJ2-5; 12 bases match TRBD2. The CDR3 has 14 amino acids. V lost 6 bases and J lost 4; bases outside the gene matches: 6. In germline, CDR1 is DFQATT, CDR2 SNEGSKA (reference sequence).

This clonotype was observed at least ten times. The rearrangement joins TRBV10-3 to TRBJ2-3, with 12 nucleotides matching TRBD2. This CDR3 is built from 15 residues. The V segment lost 10 bases and the J segment 2 bases; nucleotides outside the gene matches: 7. CDR1 ENHRY and CDR2 SYGVKD come from the germline V gene. The CDR3, as DNA: TGTGCCACCAGACTAGCGGGGGCCCCCACAGATACGCAGTATTTT. It specifies CATRLAGAPTDTQYF.

The table lists this clonotype with many counts. V and J are TRBV9 and TRBJ2-2; 7 bases fit TRBD1. This CDR3 contains 15 residues. V shed 3 bases and J 6 bases; nucleotides not matched to a gene: 8. Germline values: CDR1 SGDLS, CDR2 YYNGEE. CDR3 region: CASSARTGYAGELFF. CDR3 DNA sequence: TGTGCCAGCAGCGCACGGACAGGATACGCCGGGGAGCTGTTTTTT.